This T cell receptor (beta chain) was identified during a study of T cell responses to AZD1222 COVID-19 vaccine. About the research overall: Timing groups of about 4 and about 12 weeks for second doses were pooled.

V lost 1 base and J lost 5, with 9 bases in between. The CDR3 contains 14 residues. Germline CDR1 and CDR2: LGHDT and YNNKEL (reference sequence). Whole-study findings and limits: Repertoires were sampled only after the peak T cell response. Females outnumbered males among donors, who were mostly white British; clonal diversity was possibly underestimated.

Clones were read by immunoSEQ multiplex PCR, and TCRdb kept only the in-frame ones, dropping some. The data show 100,000 to 150,000 clones, with about 82% seen just once and 12% held by the top ten. In the case of this clone: Antigen specificity is unknown.

The sequencing used peripheral blood, collected on day 0 of AZD1222 vaccination. The chain combines TRBV3-1 (or the pseudogene TRBV3-2) with TRBJ2-1; D call uncertain. This clonotype was obtained from an adult in good health. CDR3 nucleotide sequence: TGTGCCAGCAGCCAAGCTATCCGTGACAATGAGCAGTTCTTC. Its protein is CASSQAIRDNEQFF.